The rows below give T cell receptor beta chains drawn from one sample of a study of blood T cell repertoires in COVID-19. Profiling relied on immunoSEQ multiplex PCR, and the TCRdb table lists in-frame clones only, not all of them. The repertoire holds 200,000 to 250,000 clones, with about 82% as singletons. Material for sequencing was peripheral blood. The receptor set was obtained from a woman older than 75 with COVID-19, enrolled during active disease. The CDR3 runs from the conserved cysteine through the conserved F or W. Fields, in order: CDR3 DNA, CDR3 protein, D gene, V gene, J gene, clone size. A D gene is named only where the DNA matches it firmly. The size field is filled for only some rows; it gives once, few, many or a size class.

CDR3nt: TGTGCCAGCAGTTTCCGCGTAAGCACAGATACGCAGTATTTT; CDR3aa: CASSFRVSTDTQYF; d_gene: .; v_gene: TRBV6-2/TRBV6-3; j_gene: TRBJ2-3; abundance: .
CDR3nt: TGTGCCAGCGGGGGCGGAAGCTATGGCTACACCTTC; CDR3aa: CASGGGSYGYTF; d_gene: .; v_gene: TRBV7-9; j_gene: TRBJ1-2; abundance: .
CDR3nt: TGCGCCAGCAGCCCGGACAGATTCAATGAGCAGTTCTTC; CDR3aa: CASSPDRFNEQFF; d_gene: .; v_gene: TRBV5-1; j_gene: TRBJ2-1; abundance: .
CDR3nt: TGTGCCAGCAGTTTACCGAACAGCCCTGGGGCTTTCTTT; CDR3aa: CASSLPNSPGAFF; d_gene: .; v_gene: TRBV28; j_gene: TRBJ1-1; abundance: .
CDR3nt: TGTGCCAGCAGCTTGGTGTTCCGCGGGCTCAACACCGGGGAGCTGTTTTTT; CDR3aa: CASSLVFRGLNTGELFF; d_gene: .; v_gene: TRBV5-5; j_gene: TRBJ2-2; abundance: .
CDR3nt: TGTGCTAGCAGCCCAGCGGGGGAGAAGGCAGATACGCAGTATTTT; CDR3aa: CASSPAGEKADTQYF; d_gene: TRBD2; v_gene: TRBV7-7; j_gene: TRBJ2-3; abundance: few
CDR3nt: TGTGCCAGCAGCCTAGGGACAGGAAGGGAGCAGTACTTC; CDR3aa: CASSLGTGREQYF; d_gene: TRBD1; v_gene: TRBV3-1/TRBV3-2; j_gene: TRBJ2-7; abundance: .
CDR3nt: TGCGCCAGCAGCTTGGGGGGACAGGGTTCCTACGAGCAGTACTTC; CDR3aa: CASSLGGQGSYEQYF; d_gene: TRBD1; v_gene: TRBV5-1; j_gene: TRBJ2-7; abundance: .
CDR3nt: TGTGCCAGCAGCTTAGGTTGGACTAGCGGGGTGTTAGCCTACGAGCAGTACTTC; CDR3aa: CASSLGWTSGVLAYEQYF; d_gene: TRBD2; v_gene: TRBV11-2; j_gene: TRBJ2-7; abundance: once
CDR3nt: TGTGCCAGCAGTTCGGGACTAGCGGGGGCTTTAGAGACCCAGTACTTC; CDR3aa: CASSSGLAGALETQYF; d_gene: TRBD2; v_gene: TRBV7-9; j_gene: TRBJ2-5; abundance: .
CDR3nt: TGTGCCCTGTCCAGAGAGCGGGGGGGGCAAGAGACCCAGTACTTC; CDR3aa: CALSRERGGQETQYF; d_gene: TRBD2; v_gene: TRBV10-3; j_gene: TRBJ2-5; abundance: .
CDR3nt: TGTGCCAGCAGTTTAAGGGGCACGTACAATGAGCAGTTCTTC; CDR3aa: CASSLRGTYNEQFF; d_gene: .; v_gene: TRBV28; j_gene: TRBJ2-1; abundance: .
CDR3nt: TGTGCCAGCAGTGAGACAGCCCCTTCTACCATATATTTT; CDR3aa: CASSETAPSTIYF; d_gene: .; v_gene: TRBV2; j_gene: TRBJ1-3; abundance: .
CDR3nt: TGTGCCAGTGCGGGACAGGAGGATTCACCCCTCCACTTT; CDR3aa: CASAGQEDSPLHF; d_gene: TRBD1; v_gene: TRBV19; j_gene: TRBJ1-6; abundance: .
CDR3nt: TGTGCCAGCAGTGTCGGTCCAGGGATCTATAATTCACCCCTCCACTTT; CDR3aa: CASSVGPGIYNSPLHF; d_gene: .; v_gene: TRBV2; j_gene: TRBJ1-6; abundance: .
CDR3nt: TGTGCCAGCAGCTTATCCGGGACAGGGGTGGGTGAGCAGTTCTTC; CDR3aa: CASSLSGTGVGEQFF; d_gene: TRBD1; v_gene: TRBV7-6; j_gene: TRBJ2-1; abundance: .
CDR3nt: TGTGCCAGCGGGAGAGGGAATGAGCAGTTCTTC; CDR3aa: CASGRGNEQFF; d_gene: .; v_gene: TRBV25-1; j_gene: TRBJ2-1; abundance: .
CDR3nt: TGCGCCAGCAGTGAGGGGACAGGAGCCTACGAGCAGTACTTC; CDR3aa: CASSEGTGAYEQYF; d_gene: TRBD1; v_gene: TRBV10-2; j_gene: TRBJ2-7; abundance: .
CDR3nt: TGCAGCGTTGAAGGCGCCCGAAACACTGAAGCTTTCTTT; CDR3aa: CSVEGARNTEAFF; d_gene: .; v_gene: TRBV29-1; j_gene: TRBJ1-1; abundance: .
CDR3nt: TGTGCCACCAGTGATTGGGGGCAGGGGAACAATGAGCAGTTCTTC; CDR3aa: CATSDWGQGNNEQFF; d_gene: .; v_gene: TRBV24-1; j_gene: TRBJ2-1; abundance: .
CDR3nt: TGTGCCAGCAGTGATTCGACAGGGAAGACTAATGAAAAACTGTTTTTT; CDR3aa: CASSDSTGKTNEKLFF; d_gene: TRBD1; v_gene: TRBV25-1; j_gene: TRBJ1-4; abundance: .
CDR3nt: TGCGCCAGCAGCCCCACGACGACGGACAGGGGGAATCAGCCCCAGCATTTT; CDR3aa: CASSPTTTDRGNQPQHF; d_gene: TRBD1; v_gene: TRBV5-1; j_gene: TRBJ1-5; abundance: few